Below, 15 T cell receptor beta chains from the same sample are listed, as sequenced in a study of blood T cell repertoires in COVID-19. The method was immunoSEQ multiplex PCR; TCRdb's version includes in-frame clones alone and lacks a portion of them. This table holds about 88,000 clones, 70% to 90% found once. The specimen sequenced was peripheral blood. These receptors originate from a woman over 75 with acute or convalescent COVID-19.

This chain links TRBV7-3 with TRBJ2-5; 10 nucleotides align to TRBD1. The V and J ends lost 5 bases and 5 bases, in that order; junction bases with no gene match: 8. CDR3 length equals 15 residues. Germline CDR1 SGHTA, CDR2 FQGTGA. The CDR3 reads CASSLNPGQGETQYF. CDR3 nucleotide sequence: TGTGCCAGCAGCCTAAATCCGGGACAGGGGGAGACCCAGTACTTC.

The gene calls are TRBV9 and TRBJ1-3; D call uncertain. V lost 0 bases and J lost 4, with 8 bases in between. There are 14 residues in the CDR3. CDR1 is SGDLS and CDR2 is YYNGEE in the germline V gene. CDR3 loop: CASSVATTGNTIYF. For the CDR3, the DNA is TGTGCCAGCAGCGTAGCAACTACAGGAAACACCATATATTTT.

For the CDR3, the DNA is TGTGCCAGCAGTGAATCTAGGGGAAACACCATATATTTT. This encodes CASSESRGNTIYF. V gene TRBV25-1 combines with J gene TRBJ1-3, with D uncertain. V lost 1 base, J lost 4 bases, and 5 bases lay in between. The CDR3 loop spans 13 amino acids. Per the germline V gene, CDR1 is MGHDK and CDR2 is SYGVNS.

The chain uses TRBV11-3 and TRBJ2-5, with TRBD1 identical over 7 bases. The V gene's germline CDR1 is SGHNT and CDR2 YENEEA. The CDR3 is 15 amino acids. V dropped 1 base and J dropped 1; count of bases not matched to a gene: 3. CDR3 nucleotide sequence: TGTGCCAGCAGCTTAGGGGGACAGACCCAAGAGACCCAGTACTTC. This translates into CASSLGGQTQETQYF.

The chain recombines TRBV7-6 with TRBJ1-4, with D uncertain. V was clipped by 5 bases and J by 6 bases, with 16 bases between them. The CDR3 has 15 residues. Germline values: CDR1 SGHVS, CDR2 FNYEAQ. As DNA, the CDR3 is TGTGCCAGCAGCACCCGAGGATCAGAGGATGAAAAACTGTTTTTT. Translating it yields CASSTRGSEDEKLFF.

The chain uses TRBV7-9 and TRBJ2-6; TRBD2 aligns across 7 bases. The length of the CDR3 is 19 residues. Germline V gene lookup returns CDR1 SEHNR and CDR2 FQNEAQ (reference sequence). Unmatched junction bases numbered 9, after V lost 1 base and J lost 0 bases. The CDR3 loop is CASSLGGGRLSSGANVLTF. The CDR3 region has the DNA TGTGCCAGCAGCTTAGGGGGAGGGCGTCTCAGCTCTGGGGCCAACGTCCTGACTTTC.

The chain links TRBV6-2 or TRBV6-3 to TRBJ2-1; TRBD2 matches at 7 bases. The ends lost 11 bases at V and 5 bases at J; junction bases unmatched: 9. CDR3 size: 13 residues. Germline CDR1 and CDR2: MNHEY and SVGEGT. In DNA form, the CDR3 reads TGTGCCGTCAGCCGGACTAGAGACAATGAGCAGTTCTTC. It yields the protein CAVSRTRDNEQFF.

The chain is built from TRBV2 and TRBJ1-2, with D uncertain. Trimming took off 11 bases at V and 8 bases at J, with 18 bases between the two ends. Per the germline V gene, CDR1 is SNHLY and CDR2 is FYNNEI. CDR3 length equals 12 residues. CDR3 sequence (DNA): TGTGCCTCGCGCCACGGGGAATGGGGCTACACCTTC. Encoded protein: CASRHGEWGYTF.

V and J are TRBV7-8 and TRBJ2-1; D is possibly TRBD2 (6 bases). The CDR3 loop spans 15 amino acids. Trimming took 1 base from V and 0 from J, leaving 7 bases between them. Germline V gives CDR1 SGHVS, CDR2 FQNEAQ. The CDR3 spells CASSLELASYNEQFF. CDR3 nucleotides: TGTGCCAGCAGCTTAGAACTAGCCTCCTACAATGAGCAGTTCTTC.

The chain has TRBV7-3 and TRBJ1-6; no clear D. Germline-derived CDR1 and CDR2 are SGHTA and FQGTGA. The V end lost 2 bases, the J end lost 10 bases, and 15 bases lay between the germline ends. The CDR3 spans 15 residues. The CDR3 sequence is CASSLFRGRDSPLHF. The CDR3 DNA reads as TGTGCCAGCAGCTTATTCCGGGGAAGAGACTCACCCCTCCACTTT.

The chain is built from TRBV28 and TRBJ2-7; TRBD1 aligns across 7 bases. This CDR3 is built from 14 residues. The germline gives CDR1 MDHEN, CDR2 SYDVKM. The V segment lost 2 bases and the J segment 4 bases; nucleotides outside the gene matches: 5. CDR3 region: CASSLPVDRYEQYF. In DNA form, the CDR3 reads TGTGCCAGCAGTTTACCCGTGGACAGGTACGAGCAGTACTTC.

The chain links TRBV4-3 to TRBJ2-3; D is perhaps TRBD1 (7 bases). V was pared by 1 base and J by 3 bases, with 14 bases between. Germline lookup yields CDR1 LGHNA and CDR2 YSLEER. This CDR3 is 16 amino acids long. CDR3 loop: CASSQGQGRGTDTQYF. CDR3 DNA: TGCGCCAGCAGCCAAGGACAGGGACGGGGGACAGATACGCAGTATTTT.

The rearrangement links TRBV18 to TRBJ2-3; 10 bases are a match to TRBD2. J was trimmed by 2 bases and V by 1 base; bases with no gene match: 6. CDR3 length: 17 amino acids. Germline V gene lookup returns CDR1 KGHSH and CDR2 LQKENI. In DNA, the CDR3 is TGTGCCAGCTCACCACTGTCGCTAGCGGGGGTCACAGATACGCAGTATTTT. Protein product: CASSPLSLAGVTDTQYF.

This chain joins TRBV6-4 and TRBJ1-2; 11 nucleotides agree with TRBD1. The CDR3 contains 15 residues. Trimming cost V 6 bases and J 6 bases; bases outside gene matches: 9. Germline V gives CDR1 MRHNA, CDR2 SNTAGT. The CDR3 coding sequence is TGTGCCAGCAGAGACCGGACAGGGGGCGGAGATGGCTACACCTTC. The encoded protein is CASRDRTGGGDGYTF.

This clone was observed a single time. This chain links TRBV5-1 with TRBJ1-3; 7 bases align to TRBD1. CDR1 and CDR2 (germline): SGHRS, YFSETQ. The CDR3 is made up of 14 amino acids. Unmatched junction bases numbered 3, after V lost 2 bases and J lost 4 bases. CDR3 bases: TGCGCCAGCAGCTTAGGGGGCGAAGGAAACACCATATATTTT. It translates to CASSLGGEGNTIYF.